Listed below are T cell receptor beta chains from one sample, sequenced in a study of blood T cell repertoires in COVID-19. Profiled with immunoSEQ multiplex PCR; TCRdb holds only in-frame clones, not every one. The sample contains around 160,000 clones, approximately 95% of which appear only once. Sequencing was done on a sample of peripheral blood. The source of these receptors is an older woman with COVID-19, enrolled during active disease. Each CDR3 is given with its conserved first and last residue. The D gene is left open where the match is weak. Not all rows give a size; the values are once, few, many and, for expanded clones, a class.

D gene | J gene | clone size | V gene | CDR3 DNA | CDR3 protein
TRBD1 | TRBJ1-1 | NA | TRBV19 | TGTGCCAGTAGCCCTTCCCGGCCCGGGACAGAGAACACTGAAGCTTTCTTT | CASSPSRPGTENTEAFF
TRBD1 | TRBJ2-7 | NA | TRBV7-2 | TGTGCCAGCAGCTTAGGGACAGGGCCCTCCTACGAGCAGTACTTC | CASSLGTGPSYEQYF
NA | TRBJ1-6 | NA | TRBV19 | TGTGCCAGTACAGTGGTAGGGGTAACGCCCCTCCACTTT | CASTVVGVTPLHF
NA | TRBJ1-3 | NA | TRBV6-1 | TGTGCCAGCACCGGATTGGGGGGGACTGGAAACACCATATATTTT | CASTGLGGTGNTIYF
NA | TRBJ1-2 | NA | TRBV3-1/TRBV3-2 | TGTGCCAGCAGGGAATCGGGGGGGACCTATGGCTACACCTTC | CASRESGGTYGYTF
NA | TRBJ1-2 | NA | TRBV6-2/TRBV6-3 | TGTGCCAGCAGTTACTTGAATGGGCCGGATGGCTACACCTTC | CASSYLNGPDGYTF
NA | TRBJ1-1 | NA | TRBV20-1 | TGCAGTGCTAGAGATGGGAGGGGAGCTTTCTTT | CSARDGRGAFF
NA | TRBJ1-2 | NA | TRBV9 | TGTGCCAGCAGCGTAGGATCGGGTAACTATGGCTACACCTTC | CASSVGSGNYGYTF
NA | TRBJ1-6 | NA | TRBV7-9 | TGTGCCAGCAGCTTAACAGGGCCCAATTCACCCCTCCACTTT | CASSLTGPNSPLHF
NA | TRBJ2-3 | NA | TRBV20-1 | TGCAGTGTCGAGCGGGATACGCAGTATTTT | CSVERDTQYF
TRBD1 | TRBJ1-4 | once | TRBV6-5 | TGTGCCAGCAGGGACAGGGGTCTGGTTAATGAAAAACTGTTTTTT | CASRDRGLVNEKLFF
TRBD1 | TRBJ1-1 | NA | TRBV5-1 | TGCGCCAGCAGCTTGGGGGACAGAACGAACACTGAAGCTTTCTTT | CASSLGDRTNTEAFF
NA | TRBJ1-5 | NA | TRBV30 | TGTGCCTGGGGGCCCGGCGGATATCAGCCCCAGCATTTT | CAWGPGGYQPQHF
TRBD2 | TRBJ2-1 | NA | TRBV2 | TGTGCCAGCAGCCGACTAGCGGGGGTTAACAATGAGCAGTTCTTC | CASSRLAGVNNEQFF
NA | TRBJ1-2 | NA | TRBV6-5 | TGTGCCAGCAAAGGGGCACCCTATGGGTATGGCTACACCTTC | CASKGAPYGYGYTF
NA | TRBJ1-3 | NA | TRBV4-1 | TGCGCCAGCAGCCAAGATGGGCCAGAACTCTACTCTGGAAACACCATATATTTT | CASSQDGPELYSGNTIYF
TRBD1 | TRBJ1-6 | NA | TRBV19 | TGTGCCAGTAGTATAGGACAGGGACGGGCCTATAATTCACCCCTCCACTTT | CASSIGQGRAYNSPLHF
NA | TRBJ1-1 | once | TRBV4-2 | TGTGCCAGCAGCCAAGGTCCAGGATTTAACACTGAAGCTTTCTTT | CASSQGPGFNTEAFF
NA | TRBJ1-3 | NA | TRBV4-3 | TGCGCCAGCAGTCTACATGGAGGAGGAAACACCATATATTTT | CASSLHGGGNTIYF
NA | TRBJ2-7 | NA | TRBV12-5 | TGTGCTAGTGGTTTGCCCCCCCCCGGAGGGGGCGACCCCTACGAGCAGTACTTC | CASGLPPPGGGDPYEQYF
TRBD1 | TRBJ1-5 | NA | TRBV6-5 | TGTGCCAGCAGGATGACAGGGAATAGCAATCAGCCCCAGCATTTT | CASRMTGNSNQPQHF
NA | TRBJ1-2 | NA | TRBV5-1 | TGCGCCAGCAGCTTGCCGGGGGATGGCTACACCTTC | CASSLPGDGYTF
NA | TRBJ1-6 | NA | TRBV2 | TGTGCCAGCAGTAGGGACACCTCCTATAATTCACCCCTCCACTTT | CASSRDTSYNSPLHF
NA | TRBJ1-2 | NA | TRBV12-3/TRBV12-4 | TGTGCCAGCAGTTATAGGGGTGCGAATGGCTACACCTTC | CASSYRGANGYTF
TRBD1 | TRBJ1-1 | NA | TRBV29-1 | TGCAGCGCCCTAGGACAGGGATACGCTGAAGCTTTCTTT | CSALGQGYAEAFF
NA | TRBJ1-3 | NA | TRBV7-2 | TGTGCCAGCAGCTTAGGCACCCGGGACACCATATATTTT | CASSLGTRDTIYF
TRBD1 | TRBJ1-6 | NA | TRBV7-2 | TGTGCCAGCACCCGAACAGGGGACGGTTACTCACCCCTCCACTTT | CASTRTGDGYSPLHF
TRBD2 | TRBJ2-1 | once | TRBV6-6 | TGTGCCACCATAGCGGGGGCCCTATACAATGAGCAGTTCTTC | CATIAGALYNEQFF
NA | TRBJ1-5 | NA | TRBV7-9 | TGTGCCAGCAGCTTAGAATCGGGGGTCTATCAGCCCCAGCATTTT | CASSLESGVYQPQHF
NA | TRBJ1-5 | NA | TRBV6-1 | TGTGCCAGCAGTGAAAGGAGGGGGGGTCAGCCCCAGCATTTT | CASSERRGGQPQHF
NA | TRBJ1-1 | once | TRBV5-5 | TGTGCCAGCAGCAATGCAGGGGACACTGAAGCTTTCTTT | CASSNAGDTEAFF